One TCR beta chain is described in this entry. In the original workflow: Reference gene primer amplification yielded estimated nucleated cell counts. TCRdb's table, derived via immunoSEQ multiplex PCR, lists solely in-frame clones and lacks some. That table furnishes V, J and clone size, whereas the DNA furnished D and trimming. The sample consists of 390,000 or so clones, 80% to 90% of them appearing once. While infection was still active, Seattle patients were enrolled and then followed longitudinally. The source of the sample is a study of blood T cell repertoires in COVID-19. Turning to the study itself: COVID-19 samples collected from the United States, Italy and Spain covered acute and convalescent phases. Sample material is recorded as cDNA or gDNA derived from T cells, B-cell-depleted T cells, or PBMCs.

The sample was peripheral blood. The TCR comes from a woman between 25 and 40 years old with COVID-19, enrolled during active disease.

DNA for the CDR3: TGCGCCAGCAGCCAAGCCTGGGGCAGGGAGAGGAGGGAGGTCTATGGCTACACCTTC. It translates to CASSQAWGRERREVYGYTF. The rearrangement links TRBV4-1 to TRBJ1-2; weak D call: TRBD1 (5 bases). Germline V gives CDR1 MGHRA, CDR2 YSYEKL. V lost 1 base and J lost 4, with 25 bases in between. This CDR3 contains 19 residues.